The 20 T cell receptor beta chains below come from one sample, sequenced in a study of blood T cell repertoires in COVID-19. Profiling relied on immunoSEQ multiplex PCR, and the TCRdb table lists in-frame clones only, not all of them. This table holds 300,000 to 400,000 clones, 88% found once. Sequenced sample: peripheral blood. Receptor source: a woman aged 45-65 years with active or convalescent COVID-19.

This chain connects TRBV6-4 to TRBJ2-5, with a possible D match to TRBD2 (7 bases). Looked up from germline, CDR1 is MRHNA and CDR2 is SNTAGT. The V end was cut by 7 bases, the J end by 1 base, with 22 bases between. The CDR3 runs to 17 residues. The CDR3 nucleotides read TGTGCCAGCACCCAACCGAAGGGGGGGGCCTTCCAAGAGACCCAGTACTTC. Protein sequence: CASTQPKGGAFQETQYF.

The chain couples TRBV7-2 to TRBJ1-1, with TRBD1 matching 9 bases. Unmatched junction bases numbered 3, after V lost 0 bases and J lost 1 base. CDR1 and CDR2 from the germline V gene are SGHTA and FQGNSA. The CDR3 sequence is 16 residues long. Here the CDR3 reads CASSLAWGQGNTEAFF. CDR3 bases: TGTGCCAGCAGCTTAGCCTGGGGACAGGGGAACACTGAAGCTTTCTTT.

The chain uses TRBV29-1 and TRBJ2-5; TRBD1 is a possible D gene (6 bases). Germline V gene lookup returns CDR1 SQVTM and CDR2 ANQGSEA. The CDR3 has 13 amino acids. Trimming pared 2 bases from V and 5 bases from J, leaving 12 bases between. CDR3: CSVEYRVMETQYF. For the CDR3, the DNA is TGCAGCGTTGAATACAGGGTAATGGAGACCCAGTACTTC.

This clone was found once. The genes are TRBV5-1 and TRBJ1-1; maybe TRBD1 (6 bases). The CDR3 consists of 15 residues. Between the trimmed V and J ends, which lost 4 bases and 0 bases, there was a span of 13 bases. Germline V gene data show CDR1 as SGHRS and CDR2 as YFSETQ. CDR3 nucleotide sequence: TGCGCCAGCAGCCTGGACAGTCCCCTGAACACTGAAGCTTTCTTT. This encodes CASSLDSPLNTEAFF.

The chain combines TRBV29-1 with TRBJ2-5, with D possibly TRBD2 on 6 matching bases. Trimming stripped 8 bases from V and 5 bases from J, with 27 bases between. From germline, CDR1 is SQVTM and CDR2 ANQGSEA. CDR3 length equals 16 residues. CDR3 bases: TGCAGCACGCGGGGAGAGGTGGAGGGCCTAAGGGAGACCCAGTACTTC. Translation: CSTRGEVEGLRETQYF.

CDR3 nucleotides: TGTGCCAGCAGGACCTCCGGGACAGTCTCCTACGAGCAGTACTTC. It is translated as CASRTSGTVSYEQYF. This chain joins TRBV6-5 and TRBJ2-7, with 7 bases identical to TRBD1. The CDR3 sequence is 15 residues long. CDR1 and CDR2 from the germline V gene are MNHEY and SVGAGI. V lost 6 bases to trimming and J lost 0 bases; unmatched junction nucleotides: 8.

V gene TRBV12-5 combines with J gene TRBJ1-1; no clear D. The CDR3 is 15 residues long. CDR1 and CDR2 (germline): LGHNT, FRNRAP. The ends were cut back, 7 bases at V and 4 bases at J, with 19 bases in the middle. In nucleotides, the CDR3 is TGTGCTAGTGTCCCTGAGTGGGGAGAGGGCACTGAAGCTTTCTTT. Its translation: CASVPEWGEGTEAFF. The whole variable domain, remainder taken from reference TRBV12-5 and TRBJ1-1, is DARVTQTPRHKVTEMGQEVTMRCQPILGHNTVFWYRQTMMQGLELLAYFRNRAPLDDSGMPKDRFSAEMPDATLATLKIQPSEPRDSAVYFCASVPEWGEGTEAFFGQGTRLTVV.

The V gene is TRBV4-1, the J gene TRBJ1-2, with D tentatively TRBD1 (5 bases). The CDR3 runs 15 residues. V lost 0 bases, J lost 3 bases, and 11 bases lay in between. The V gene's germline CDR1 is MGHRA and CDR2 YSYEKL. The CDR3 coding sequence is TGCGCCAGCAGCCAAGACCCCGGGACTCACTATGGCTACACCTTC. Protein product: CASSQDPGTHYGYTF.

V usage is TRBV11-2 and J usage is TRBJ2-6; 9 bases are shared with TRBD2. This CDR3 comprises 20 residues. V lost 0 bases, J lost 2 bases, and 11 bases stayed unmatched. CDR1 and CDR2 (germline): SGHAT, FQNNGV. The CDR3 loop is CASSLDRENSGSAGANVLTF. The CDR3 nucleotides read TGTGCCAGCAGCTTAGATCGGGAGAATAGCGGGAGTGCTGGGGCCAACGTCCTGACTTTC.

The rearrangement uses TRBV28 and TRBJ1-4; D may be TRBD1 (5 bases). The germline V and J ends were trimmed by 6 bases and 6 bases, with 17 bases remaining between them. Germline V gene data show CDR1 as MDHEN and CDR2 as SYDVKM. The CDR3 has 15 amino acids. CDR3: CASRPRDGGYEKLFF. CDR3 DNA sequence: TGTGCCAGCAGGCCCCGGGACGGAGGGTATGAAAAACTGTTTTTT. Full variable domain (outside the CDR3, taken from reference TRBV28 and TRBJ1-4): DVKVTQSSRYLVKRTGEKVFLECVQDMDHENMFWYRQDPGLGLRLIYFSYDVKMKEKGDIPEGYSVSREKKERFSLILESASTNQTSMYLCASRPRDGGYEKLFFGSGTQLSVL.

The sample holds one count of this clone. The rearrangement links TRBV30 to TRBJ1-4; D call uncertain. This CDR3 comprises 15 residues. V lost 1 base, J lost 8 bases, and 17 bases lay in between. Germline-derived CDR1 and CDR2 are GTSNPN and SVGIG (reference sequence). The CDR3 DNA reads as TGTGCCTGGAGTGCCTCGCGGGGTTGGGAGGAAAAACTGTTTTTT. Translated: CAWSASRGWEEKLFF. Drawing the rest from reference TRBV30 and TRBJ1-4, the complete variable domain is SQTIHQWPATLVQPVGSPLSLECTVEGTSNPNLYWYRQAAGRGLQLLFYSVGIGQISSEVPQNLSASRPQDRQFILSSKKLLLSDSGFYLCAWSASRGWEEKLFFGSGTQLSVL.

The CDR3 here is CASSYDISYEQYF. CDR3 nucleotides: TGTGCCAGCAGTTACGACATCTCCTACGAGCAGTACTTC. The J gene is TRBJ2-7, the V gene TRBV27; D remains unclear. This CDR3 is 13 amino acids long. V shed 4 bases and J shed 0 bases, with 7 bases lying between them. The germline V gene encodes CDR1 MNHEY and CDR2 SMNVEV (reference sequence).

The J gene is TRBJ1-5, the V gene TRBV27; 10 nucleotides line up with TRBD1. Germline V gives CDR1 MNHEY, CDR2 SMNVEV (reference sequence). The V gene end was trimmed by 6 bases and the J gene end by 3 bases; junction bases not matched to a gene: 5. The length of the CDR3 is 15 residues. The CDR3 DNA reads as TGTGCCAGCAGCAGGACAGGGGGGACCAATCAGCCCCAGCATTTT. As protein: CASSRTGGTNQPQHF.

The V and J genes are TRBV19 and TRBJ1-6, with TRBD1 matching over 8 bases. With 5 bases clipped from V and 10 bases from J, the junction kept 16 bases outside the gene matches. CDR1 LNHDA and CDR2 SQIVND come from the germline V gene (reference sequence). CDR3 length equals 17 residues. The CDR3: CASSLGPKGQEGSPLHF. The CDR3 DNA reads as TGTGCCAGTAGTCTGGGGCCGAAGGGACAGGAGGGATCACCCCTCCACTTT. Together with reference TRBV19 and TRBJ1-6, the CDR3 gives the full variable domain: DGGITQSPKYLFRKEGQNVTLSCEQNLNHDAMYWYRQDPGQGLRLIYYSQIVNDFQKGDIAEGYSVSREKKESFPLTVTSAQKNPTAFYLCASSLGPKGQEGSPLHFGNGTRLTVT.

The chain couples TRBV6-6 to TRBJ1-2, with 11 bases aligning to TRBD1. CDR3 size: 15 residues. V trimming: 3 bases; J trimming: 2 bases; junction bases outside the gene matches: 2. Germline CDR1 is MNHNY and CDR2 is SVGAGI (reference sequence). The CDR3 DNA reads TGTGCCAGCAGTTATGGACAGGGGGCGAACTATGGCTACACCTTC. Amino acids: CASSYGQGANYGYTF.

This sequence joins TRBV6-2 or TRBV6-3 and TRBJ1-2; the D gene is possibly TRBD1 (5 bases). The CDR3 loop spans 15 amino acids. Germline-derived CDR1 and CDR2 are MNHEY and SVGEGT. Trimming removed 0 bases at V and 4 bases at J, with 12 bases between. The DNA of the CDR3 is TGTGCCAGCAGTTACTCGACGACAGCGCCCTATGGCTACACCTTC. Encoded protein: CASSYSTTAPYGYTF.

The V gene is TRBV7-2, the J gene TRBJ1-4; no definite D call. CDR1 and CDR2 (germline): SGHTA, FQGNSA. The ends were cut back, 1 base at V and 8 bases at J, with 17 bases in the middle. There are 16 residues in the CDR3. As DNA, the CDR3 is TGTGCCAGCAGCTTAGGTGGAGGGATCCGTGCGGAAAAACTGTTTTTT. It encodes CASSLGGGIRAEKLFF.

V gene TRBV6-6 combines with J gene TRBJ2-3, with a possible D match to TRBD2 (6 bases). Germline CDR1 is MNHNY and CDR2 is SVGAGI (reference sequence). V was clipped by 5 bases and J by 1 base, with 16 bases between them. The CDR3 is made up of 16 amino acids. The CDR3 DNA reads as TGTGCCAGCAGTATCCTGGAGGGCCTTCGCACAGATACGCAGTATTTT. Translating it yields CASSILEGLRTDTQYF.

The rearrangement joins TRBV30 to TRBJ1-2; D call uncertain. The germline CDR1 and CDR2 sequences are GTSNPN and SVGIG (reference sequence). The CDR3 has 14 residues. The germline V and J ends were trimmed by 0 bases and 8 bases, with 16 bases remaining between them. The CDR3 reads CAWSVQYSSIGYTF. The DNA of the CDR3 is TGTGCCTGGAGTGTACAGTATTCGTCGATAGGCTACACCTTC.

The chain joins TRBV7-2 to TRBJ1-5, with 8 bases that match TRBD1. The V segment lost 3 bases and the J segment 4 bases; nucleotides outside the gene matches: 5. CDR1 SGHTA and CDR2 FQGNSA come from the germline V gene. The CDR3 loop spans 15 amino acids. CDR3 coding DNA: TGTGCCAGCAGCTTGACCGGGACAGGTAATCAGCCCCAGCATTTT. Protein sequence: CASSLTGTGNQPQHF.